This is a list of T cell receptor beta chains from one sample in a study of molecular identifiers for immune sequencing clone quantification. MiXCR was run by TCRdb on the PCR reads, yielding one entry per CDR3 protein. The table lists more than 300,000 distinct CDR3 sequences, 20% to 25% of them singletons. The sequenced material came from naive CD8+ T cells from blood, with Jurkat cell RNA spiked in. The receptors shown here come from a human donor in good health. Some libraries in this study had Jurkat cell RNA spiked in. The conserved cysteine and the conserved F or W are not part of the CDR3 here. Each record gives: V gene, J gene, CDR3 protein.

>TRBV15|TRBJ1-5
ATSRARAGYQPQH
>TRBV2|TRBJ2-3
ASSDLSSGGEPQHPDTQY
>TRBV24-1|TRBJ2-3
ATSDSPGTSDTQY
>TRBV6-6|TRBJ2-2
ASSYLPLAGGPNTGELF
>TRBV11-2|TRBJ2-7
ASSPSYTALLTYEQY
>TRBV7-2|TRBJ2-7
ASSLEGEFYYEQY
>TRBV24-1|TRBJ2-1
ATSDVGAYNEQF
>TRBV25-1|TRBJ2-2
ASSGEGGWNGELF
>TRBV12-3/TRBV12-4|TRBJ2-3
ASSPARLARADTQY
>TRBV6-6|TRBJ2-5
ASRPEGLAVQETQY
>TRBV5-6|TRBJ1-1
VSSSQGLTEAF